This T cell receptor beta chain came from a study of shared clonotypes between healthy human individuals. It was CD45RO-negative cells, positively selected for CCR7, that made up naive CD8 cells, with terminally differentiated effector memory CD45RA+ cells excluded. With 1 base clipped from V and 0 bases from J, the junction kept 7 bases outside the gene matches. Germline CDR1 MNHEY, CDR2 SMNVEV (reference sequence). This CDR3 is 17 amino acids long. Measured with immunoSEQ multiplex PCR; TCRdb has only the in-frame clones, and not every one. The sample carries millions of clones, about 92% recorded once.

Sequencing input: naive CD8+ T cells from PBMCs. This TCR derives from a man between 18 and 35 years old in good health. Some clones in this sample may be carry-over from other donors' samples. The J gene is TRBJ1-1, the V gene TRBV27, with 8 bases identical to TRBD1. CDR3 coding DNA: TGTGCCAGCAGTTTATTCCCAAGACAGGGGATGAACACTGAAGCTTTCTTT. Translated, it gives CASSLFPRQGMNTEAFF.